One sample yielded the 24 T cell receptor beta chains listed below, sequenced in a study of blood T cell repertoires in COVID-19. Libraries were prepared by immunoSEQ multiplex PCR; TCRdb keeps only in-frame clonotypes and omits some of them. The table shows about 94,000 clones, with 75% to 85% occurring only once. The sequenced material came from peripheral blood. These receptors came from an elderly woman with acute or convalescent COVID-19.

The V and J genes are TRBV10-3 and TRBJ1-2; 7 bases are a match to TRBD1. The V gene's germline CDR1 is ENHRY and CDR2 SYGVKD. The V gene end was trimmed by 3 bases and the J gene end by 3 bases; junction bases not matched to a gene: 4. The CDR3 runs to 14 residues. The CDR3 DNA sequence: TGTGCCATCAGTGAAAACAGGGGTGACTATGGCTACACCTTC. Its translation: CAISENRGDYGYTF.

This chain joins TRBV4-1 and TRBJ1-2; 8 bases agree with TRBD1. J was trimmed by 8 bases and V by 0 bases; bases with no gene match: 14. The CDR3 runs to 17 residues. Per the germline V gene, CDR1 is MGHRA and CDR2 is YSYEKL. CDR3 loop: CASSQEGQGARLQGYTF. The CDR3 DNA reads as TGCGCCAGCAGCCAAGAAGGCCAGGGGGCGAGGCTACAGGGCTACACCTTC.

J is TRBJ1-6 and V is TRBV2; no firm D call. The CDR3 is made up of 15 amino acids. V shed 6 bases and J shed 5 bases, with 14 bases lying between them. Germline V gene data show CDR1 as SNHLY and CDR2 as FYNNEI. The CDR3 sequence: CASSPRGLNNSPLHF. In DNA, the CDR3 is TGTGCCAGCAGCCCTCGAGGACTTAATAATTCACCCCTCCACTTT.

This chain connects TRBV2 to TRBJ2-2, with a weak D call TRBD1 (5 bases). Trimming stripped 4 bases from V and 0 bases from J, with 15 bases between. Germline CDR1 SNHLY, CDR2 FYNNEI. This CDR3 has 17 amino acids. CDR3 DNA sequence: TGTGCCAGCAGTGGGGGCGGCGGCACCTCGAACACCGGGGAGCTGTTTTTT. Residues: CASSGGGGTSNTGELFF. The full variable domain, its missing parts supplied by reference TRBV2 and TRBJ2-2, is EPEVTQTPSHQVTQMGQEVILRCVPISNHLYFYWYRQILGQKVEFLVSFYNNEISEKSEIFDDQFSVERPDGSNFTLKIRSTKLEDSAMYFCASSGGGGTSNTGELFFGEGSRLTVL.

Here the CDR3 DNA reads TGTGCCACCAGCAGAGCGACAGGGCCGAACACCGGGGAGCTGTTTTTT. The encoded protein is CATSRATGPNTGELFF. The V gene is TRBV15, the J gene TRBJ2-2; 7 bases are a match to TRBD1. The V gene's germline CDR1 is LNHNV and CDR2 YYDKDF (reference sequence). This CDR3 is 16 amino acids long. V trimming: 1 base; J trimming: 0 bases; junction bases outside the gene matches: 2.

CDR3 amino acids: CASSYSSGQPQHF. The CDR3 nucleotides are TGTGCCAGCAGTTACTCGAGTGGTCAGCCCCAGCATTTT. J is TRBJ1-5 and V is TRBV6-5; D remains ambiguous. The CDR3 has 13 amino acids. From germline, CDR1 is MNHEY and CDR2 SVGAGI. Trimming stripped 0 bases from V and 6 bases from J, with 6 bases between.

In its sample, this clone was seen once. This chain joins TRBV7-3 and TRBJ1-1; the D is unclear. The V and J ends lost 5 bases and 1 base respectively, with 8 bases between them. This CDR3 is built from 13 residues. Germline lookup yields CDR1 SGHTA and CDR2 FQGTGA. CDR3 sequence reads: CASSVRQNTEAFF. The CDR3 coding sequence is TGTGCCAGCAGCGTCCGACAGAACACTGAAGCTTTCTTT.

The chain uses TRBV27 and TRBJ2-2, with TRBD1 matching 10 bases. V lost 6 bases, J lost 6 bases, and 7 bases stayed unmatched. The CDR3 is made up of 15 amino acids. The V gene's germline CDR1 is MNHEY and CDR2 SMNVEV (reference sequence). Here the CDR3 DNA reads TGTGCCAGCAGGTCGAGGGACAGGGGCCCCGGGGAGCTGTTTTTT. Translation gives CASRSRDRGPGELFF.

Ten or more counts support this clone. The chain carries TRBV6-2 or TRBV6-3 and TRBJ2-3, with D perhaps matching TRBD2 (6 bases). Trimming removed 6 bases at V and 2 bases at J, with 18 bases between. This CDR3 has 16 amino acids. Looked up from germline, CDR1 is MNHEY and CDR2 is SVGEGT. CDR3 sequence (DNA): TGTGCCAGCAGCCTTATCGGGACTTCTATCACAGATACGCAGTATTTT. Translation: CASSLIGTSITDTQYF.

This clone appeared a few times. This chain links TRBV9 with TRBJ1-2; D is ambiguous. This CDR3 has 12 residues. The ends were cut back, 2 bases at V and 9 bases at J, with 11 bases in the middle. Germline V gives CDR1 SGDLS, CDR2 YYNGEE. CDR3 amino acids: CASSVLGRSYTF. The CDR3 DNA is TGTGCCAGCAGCGTCTTAGGCAGGAGCTACACCTTC.

For the CDR3, the DNA is TGCGCCAGCAGCTTGGCCCGGCAGGGCGCCTACGAGCAGTACTTC. It encodes CASSLARQGAYEQYF. This sequence joins TRBV5-1 and TRBJ2-7, with D possibly matching TRBD1 (5 bases). The CDR3 consists of 15 residues. The germline CDR1 and CDR2 sequences are SGHRS and YFSETQ. The V and J ends lost 0 bases and 2 bases respectively, with 12 bases between them.

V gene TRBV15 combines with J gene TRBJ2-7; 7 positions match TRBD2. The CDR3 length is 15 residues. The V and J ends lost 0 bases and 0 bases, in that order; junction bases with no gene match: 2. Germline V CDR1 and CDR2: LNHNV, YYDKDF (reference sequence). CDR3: CATSRERGGSYEQYF. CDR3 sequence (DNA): TGTGCCACCAGCAGAGAGCGCGGGGGCTCCTACGAGCAGTACTTC.

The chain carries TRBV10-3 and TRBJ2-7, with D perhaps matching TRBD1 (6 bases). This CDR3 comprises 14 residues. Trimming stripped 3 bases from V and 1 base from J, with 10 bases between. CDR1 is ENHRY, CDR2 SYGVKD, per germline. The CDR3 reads CAISDRDKSYEQYF. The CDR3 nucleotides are TGTGCCATCAGTGACCGGGACAAGTCCTACGAGCAGTACTTC.

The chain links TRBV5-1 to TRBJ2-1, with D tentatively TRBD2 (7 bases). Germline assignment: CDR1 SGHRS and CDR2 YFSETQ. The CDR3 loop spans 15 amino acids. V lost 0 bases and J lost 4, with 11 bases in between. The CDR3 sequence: CASSLVGGGYNEQFF. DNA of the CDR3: TGCGCCAGCAGCTTGGTGGGAGGGGGTTACAATGAGCAGTTCTTC.

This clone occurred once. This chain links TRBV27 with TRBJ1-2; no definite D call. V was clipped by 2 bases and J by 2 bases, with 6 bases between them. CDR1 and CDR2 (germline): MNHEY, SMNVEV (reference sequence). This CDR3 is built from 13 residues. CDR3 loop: CASSLHSNYGYTF. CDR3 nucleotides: TGTGCCAGCAGTTTACACTCAAACTATGGCTACACCTTC.

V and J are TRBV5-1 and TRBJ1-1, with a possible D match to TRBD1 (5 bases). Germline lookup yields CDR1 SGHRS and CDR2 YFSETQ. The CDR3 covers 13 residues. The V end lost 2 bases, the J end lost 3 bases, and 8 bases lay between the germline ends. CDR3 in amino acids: CASSFVRDTEAFF. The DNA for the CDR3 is TGCGCCAGCAGCTTTGTCAGGGACACTGAAGCTTTCTTT.

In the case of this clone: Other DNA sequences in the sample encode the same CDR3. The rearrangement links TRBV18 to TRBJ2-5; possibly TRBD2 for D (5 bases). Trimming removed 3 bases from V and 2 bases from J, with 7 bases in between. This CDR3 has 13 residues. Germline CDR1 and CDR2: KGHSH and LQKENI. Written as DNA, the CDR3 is TGTGCCAGCTCACCTGGACTTCAAGAGACCCAGTACTTC. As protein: CASSPGLQETQYF.

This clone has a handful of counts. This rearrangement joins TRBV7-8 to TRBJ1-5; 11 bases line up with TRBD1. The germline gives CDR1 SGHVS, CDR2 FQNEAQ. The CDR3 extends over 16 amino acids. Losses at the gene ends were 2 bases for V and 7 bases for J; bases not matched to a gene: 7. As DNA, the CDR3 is TGTGCCAGCAGCTTACTCGGACAGGGGGCATGGCAGCCCCAGCATTTT. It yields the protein CASSLLGQGAWQPQHF.

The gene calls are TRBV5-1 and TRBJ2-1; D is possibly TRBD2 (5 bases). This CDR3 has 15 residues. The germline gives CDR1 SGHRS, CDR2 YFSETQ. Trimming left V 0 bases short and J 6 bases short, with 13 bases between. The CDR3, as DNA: TGCGCCAGCAGCTTGGGAATACTAGTCCTCAATGAGCAGTTCTTC. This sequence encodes CASSLGILVLNEQFF.

The CDR3 DNA follows: TGCGCCAGCAGCTTGGTCGGACAGACCTTCTATGGCTACACCTTC. It is translated as CASSLVGQTFYGYTF. The gene calls are TRBV5-1 and TRBJ1-2; weak D call: TRBD1 (6 bases). The CDR3 runs 15 residues. Germline-derived CDR1 and CDR2 are SGHRS and YFSETQ. With 0 bases removed from V and 4 bases from J, the gap between germline ends came to 13 bases.

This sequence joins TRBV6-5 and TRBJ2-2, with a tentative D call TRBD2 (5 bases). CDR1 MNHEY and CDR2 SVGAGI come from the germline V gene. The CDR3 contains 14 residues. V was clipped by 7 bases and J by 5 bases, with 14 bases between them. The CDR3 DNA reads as TGTGCCAGCACGGGGTCCTCGGGAACCGGGGAGCTGTTTTTT. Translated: CASTGSSGTGELFF.

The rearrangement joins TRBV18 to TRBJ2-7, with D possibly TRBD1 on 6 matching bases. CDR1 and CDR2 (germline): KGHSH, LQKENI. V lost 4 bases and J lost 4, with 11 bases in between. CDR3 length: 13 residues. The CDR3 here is CASSLGGHYEQYF. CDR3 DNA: TGTGCCAGCTCACTTGGGGGACATTACGAGCAGTACTTC.

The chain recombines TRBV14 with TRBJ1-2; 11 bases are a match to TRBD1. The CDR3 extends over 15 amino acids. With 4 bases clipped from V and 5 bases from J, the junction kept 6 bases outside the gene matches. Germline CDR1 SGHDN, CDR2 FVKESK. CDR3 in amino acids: CASSPMRDRGYGYTF. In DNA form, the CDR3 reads TGTGCCAGCAGCCCCATGAGGGACAGGGGGTATGGCTACACCTTC.

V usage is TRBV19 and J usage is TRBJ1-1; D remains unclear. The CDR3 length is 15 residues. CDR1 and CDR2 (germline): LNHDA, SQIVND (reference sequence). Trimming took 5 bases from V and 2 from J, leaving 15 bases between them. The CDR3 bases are TGTGCCAGTAGTTACCTAGTGGCAGCTAACACTGAAGCTTTCTTT. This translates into CASSYLVAANTEAFF.